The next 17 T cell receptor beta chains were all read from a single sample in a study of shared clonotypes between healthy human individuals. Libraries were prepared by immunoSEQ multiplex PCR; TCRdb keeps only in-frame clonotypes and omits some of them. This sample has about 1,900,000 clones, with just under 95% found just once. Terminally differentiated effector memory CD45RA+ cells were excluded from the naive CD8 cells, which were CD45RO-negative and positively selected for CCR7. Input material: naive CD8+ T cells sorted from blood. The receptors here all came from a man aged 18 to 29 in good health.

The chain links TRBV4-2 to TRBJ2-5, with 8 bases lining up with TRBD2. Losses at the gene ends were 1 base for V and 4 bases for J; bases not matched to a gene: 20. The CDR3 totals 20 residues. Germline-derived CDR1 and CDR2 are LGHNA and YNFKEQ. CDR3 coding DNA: TGTGCCAGCAGCCAAGTATTCGGGGTTAGGCCAGCGGGAGTAATAGAGACCCAGTACTTC. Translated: CASSQVFGVRPAGVIETQYF.

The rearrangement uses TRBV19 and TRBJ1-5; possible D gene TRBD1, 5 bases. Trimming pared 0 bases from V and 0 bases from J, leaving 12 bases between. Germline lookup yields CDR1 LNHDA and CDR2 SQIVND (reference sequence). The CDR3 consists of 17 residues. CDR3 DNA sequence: TGTGCCAGTAGTATAGACTTGCTGACAGATAGCAATCAGCCCCAGCATTTT. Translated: CASSIDLLTDSNQPQHF.

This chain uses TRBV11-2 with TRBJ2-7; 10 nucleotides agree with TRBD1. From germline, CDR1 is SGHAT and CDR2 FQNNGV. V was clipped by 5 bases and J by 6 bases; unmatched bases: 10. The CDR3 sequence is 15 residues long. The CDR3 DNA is TGTGCCAGCAGCGATTCGACAGGGGGCTTTTCCGAGCAGTACTTC. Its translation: CASSDSTGGFSEQYF. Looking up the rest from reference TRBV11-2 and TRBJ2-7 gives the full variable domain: EAGVAQSPRYKIIEKRQSVAFWCNPISGHATLYWYQQILGQGPKLLIQFQNNGVVDDSQLPKDRFSAERLKGVDSTLKIQPAKLEDSAVYLCASSDSTGGFSEQYFGPGTRLTVT.

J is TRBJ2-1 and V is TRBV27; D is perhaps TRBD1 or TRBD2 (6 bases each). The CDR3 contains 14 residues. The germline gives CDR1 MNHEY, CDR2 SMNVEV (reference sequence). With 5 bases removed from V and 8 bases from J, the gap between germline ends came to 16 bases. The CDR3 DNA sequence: TGTGCCAGCAGTCGCCTCGGGGGCGGGTATGAGCAGTTCTTC. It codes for CASSRLGGGYEQFF.

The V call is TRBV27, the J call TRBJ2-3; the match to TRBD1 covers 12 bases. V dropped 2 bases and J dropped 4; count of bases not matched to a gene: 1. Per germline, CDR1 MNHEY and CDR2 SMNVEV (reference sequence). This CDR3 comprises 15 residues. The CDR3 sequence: CASSLGTGGADTQYF. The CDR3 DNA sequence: TGTGCCAGCAGTTTAGGGACAGGGGGCGCAGATACGCAGTATTTT.

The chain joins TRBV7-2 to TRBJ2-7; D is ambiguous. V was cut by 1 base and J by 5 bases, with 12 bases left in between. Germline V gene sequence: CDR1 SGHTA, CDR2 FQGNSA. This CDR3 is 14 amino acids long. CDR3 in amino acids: CASSLDRWVDEQYF. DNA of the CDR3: TGTGCCAGCAGCTTAGATCGTTGGGTGGACGAGCAGTACTTC. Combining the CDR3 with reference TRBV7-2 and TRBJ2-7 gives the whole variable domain GAGVSQSPSNKVTEKGKDVELRCDPISGHTALYWYRQSLGQGLEFLIYFQGNSAPDKSGLPSDRFSAERTGGSVSTLTIQRTQQEDSAVYLCASSLDRWVDEQYFGPGTRLTVT.

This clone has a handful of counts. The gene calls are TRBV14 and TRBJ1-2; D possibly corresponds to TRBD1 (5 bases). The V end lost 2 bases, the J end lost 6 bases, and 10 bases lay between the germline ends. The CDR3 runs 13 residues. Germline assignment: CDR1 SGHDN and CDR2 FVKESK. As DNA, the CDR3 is TGTGCCAGCAGCCAATCGACAGTCGATGGCTACACCTTC. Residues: CASSQSTVDGYTF. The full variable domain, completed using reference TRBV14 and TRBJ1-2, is EAGVTQFPSHSVIEKGQTVTLRCDPISGHDNLYWYRRVMGKEIKFLLHFVKESKQDESGMPNNRFLAERTGGTYSTLKVQPAELEDSGVYFCASSQSTVDGYTFGSGTRLTVV.

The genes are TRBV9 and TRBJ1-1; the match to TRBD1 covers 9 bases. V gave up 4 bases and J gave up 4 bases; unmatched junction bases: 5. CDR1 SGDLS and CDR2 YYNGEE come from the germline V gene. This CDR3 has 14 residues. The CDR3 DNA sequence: TGTGCCAGCAGCCACAGACAGGGGGGCACTGAAGCTTTCTTT. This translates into CASSHRQGGTEAFF.

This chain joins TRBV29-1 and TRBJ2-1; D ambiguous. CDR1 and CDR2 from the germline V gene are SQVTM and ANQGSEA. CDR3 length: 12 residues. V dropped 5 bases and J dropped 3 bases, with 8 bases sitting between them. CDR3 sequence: CSVQDGYNEQFF. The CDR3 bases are TGCAGCGTTCAGGACGGCTACAATGAGCAGTTCTTC.

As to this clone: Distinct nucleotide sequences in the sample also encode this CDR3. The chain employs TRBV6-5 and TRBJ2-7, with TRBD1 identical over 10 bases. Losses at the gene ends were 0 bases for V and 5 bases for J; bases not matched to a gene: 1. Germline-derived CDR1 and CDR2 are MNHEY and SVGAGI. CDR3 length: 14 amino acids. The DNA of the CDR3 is TGTGCCAGCAGTTACTCAGGACAGGGGGACGAGCAGTACTTC. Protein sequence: CASSYSGQGDEQYF.

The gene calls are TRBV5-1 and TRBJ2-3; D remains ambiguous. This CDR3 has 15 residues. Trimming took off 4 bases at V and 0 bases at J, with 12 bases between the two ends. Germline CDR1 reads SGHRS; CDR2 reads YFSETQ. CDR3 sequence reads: CASSQPQDSTDTQYF. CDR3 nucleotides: TGCGCCAGCAGCCAACCCCAGGATAGCACAGATACGCAGTATTTT.

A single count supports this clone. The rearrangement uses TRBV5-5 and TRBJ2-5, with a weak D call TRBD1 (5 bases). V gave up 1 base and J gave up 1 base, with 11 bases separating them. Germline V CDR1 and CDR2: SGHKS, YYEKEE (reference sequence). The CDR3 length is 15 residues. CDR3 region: CASSLWGSVQETQYF. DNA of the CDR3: TGTGCCAGCAGCTTGTGGGGCAGCGTCCAAGAGACCCAGTACTTC.

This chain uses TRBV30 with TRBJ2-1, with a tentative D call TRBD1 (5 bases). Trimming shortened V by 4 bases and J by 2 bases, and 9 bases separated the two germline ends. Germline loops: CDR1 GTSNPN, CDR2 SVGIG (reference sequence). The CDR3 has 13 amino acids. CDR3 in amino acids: CAWKNRPYNEQFF. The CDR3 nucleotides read TGTGCCTGGAAAAACAGGCCCTACAATGAGCAGTTCTTC. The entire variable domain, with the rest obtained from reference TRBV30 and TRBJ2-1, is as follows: SQTIHQWPATLVQPVGSPLSLECTVEGTSNPNLYWYRQAAGRGLQLLFYSVGIGQISSEVPQNLSASRPQDRQFILSSKKLLLSDSGFYLCAWKNRPYNEQFFGPGTRLTVL.

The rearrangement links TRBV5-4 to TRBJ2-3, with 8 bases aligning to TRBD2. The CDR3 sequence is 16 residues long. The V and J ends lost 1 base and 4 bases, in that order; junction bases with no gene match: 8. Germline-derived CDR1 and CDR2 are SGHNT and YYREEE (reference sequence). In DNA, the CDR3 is TGTGCCAGCAGCTTGAACGTCGGACTAGCTGCAGATACGCAGTATTTT. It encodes CASSLNVGLAADTQYF.

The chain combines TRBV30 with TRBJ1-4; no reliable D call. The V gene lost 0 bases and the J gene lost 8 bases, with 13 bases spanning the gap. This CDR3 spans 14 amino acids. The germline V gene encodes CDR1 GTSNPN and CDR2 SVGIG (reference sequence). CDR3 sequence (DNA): TGTGCCTGGAGTGTGGTAGCTCTAGGGGAAAAACTGTTTTTT. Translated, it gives CAWSVVALGEKLFF.

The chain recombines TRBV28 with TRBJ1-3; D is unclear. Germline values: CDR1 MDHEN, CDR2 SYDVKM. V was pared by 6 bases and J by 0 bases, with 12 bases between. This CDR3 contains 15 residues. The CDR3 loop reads CASRIDWSSGNTIYF. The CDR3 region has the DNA TGTGCCAGCAGAATCGACTGGAGCTCTGGAAACACCATATATTTT.

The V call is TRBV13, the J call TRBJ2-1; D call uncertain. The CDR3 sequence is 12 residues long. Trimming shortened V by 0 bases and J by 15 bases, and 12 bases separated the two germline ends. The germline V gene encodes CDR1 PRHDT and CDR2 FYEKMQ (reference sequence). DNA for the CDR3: TGTGCCAGCAGCTTAGGAAGCCGGCCTCCGTTCTTC. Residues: CASSLGSRPPFF.